This note documents a single T cell receptor beta chain sequence. This entry is derived from a study of cytomegalovirus exposure and HLA in healthy donors. The study ran its PCR with 60 Vbeta and 13 Jbeta primers. The repertoire was sequenced with immunoSEQ multiplex PCR; TCRdb's copy has only in-frame clones and lacks some. The table shows around 200,000 clones, with over 80% occurring only once. The sample consisted of PBMCs. The TCR originated in a man in his forties in good health and CMV-seropositive.

In DNA, the CDR3 is TGTGCCTGGAGTGCTTCGACAGGGCTTGGCTACACCTTC. It yields the protein CAWSASTGLGYTF. The V gene is TRBV30, the J gene TRBJ1-2; the match to TRBD1 covers 7 bases. The CDR3 has 13 residues. Germline assignment: CDR1 GTSNPN and CDR2 SVGIG (reference sequence). With 1 base clipped from V and 7 bases from J, the junction kept 6 bases outside the gene matches. Full variable domain (remainder filled in from reference TRBV30 and TRBJ1-2): SQTIHQWPATLVQPVGSPLSLECTVEGTSNPNLYWYRQAAGRGLQLLFYSVGIGQISSEVPQNLSASRPQDRQFILSSKKLLLSDSGFYLCAWSASTGLGYTFGSGTRLTVV.